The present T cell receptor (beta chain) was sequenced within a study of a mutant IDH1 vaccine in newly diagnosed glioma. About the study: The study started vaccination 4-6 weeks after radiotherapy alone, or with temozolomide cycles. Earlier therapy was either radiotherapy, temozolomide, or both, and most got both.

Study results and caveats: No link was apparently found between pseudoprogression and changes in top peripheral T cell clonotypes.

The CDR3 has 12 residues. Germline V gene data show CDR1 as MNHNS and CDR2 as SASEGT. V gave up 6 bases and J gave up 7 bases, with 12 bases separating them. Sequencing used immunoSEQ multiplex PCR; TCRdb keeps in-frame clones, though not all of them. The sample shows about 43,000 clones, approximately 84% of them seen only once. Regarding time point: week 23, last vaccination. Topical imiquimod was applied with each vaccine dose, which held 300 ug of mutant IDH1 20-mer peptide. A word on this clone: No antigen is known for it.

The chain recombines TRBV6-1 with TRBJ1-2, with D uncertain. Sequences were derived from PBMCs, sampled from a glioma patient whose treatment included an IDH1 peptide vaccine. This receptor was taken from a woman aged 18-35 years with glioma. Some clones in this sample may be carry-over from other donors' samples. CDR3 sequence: CASSDDPGGYTF. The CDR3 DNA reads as TGTGCCAGCAGCGACGATCCGGGTGGCTACACCTTC.